This is a list of T cell receptor beta chains from one sample in a study of blood T cell repertoires in COVID-19. Data came from immunoSEQ multiplex PCR; TCRdb stores just in-frame clones and leaves some out. Here the sample spans roughly 65,000 clones, roughly 80% being singletons. The sequencing input was peripheral blood. The receptors come from a human donor in a cohort sampled during active COVID-19. The CDR3 runs from the conserved cysteine through the conserved F or W. The D gene is left open where the match is weak. Clone sizes are given selectively: once, few, many, or a class where the clone is expanded.

TRBJ2-2,-,TRBD1,TRBV6-1,TGTGCCAGCAGTGAACGGCAGGGGGCCGCCGGGGAGCTGTTTTTT,CASSERQGAAGELFF
TRBJ1-1,few,-,TRBV19,TGTGCCAGTAGTCCAGGGGTGGGCACTGAAGCTTTCTTT,CASSPGVGTEAFF
TRBJ1-3,once,TRBD1,TRBV7-9,TGTGCCAGCAGCCCCGACAGGGTTGCTGGAAACACCATATATTTT,CASSPDRVAGNTIYF
TRBJ2-7,few,TRBD2,TRBV6-5,TGTGCCAGCAGACGGGGCGGGGGAGTCTACGAGCAGTACTTC,CASRRGGGVYEQYF
TRBJ1-6,-,TRBD1,TRBV5-1,TGCGCCAGCAGCCCCAGACAGGGCAATGGGAATTCACCCCTCCACTTT,CASSPRQGNGNSPLHF
TRBJ2-4,-,-,TRBV5-1,TGCGCCAGCAGCTTAACGGGAGAGGTCAAAAACATTCAGTACTTC,CASSLTGEVKNIQYF
TRBJ2-7,-,-,TRBV5-1,TGCGCCAGCAGCTTGAGGCAGGGAGGATCCTACGAGCAGTACTTC,CASSLRQGGSYEQYF
TRBJ2-7,-,TRBD1,TRBV28,TGTGCCAGCAGTTTAAGGTCCGGGACAGGGGAGAACGAGCAGTACTTC,CASSLRSGTGENEQYF
TRBJ2-1,-,TRBD2,TRBV4-3,TGCGCCAGCAGCACCCTAGCGGGAGGGCCGGTAGGCGAGCAGTTCTTC,CASSTLAGGPVGEQFF
TRBJ2-5,once,TRBD1,TRBV7-8,TGTGCCAGCAGCCCGTCGAGGACAGGGGGCAGGGAGACCCAGTACTTC,CASSPSRTGGRETQYF
TRBJ1-4,-,-,TRBV6-5,TGTGCCAGCAGTCCCCTTCGTGAGAGAACTGAAAAACTGTTTTTT,CASSPLRERTEKLFF